The rows below give T cell receptor beta chains drawn from one sample of a study of blood T cell repertoires in COVID-19. Measured with immunoSEQ multiplex PCR; TCRdb has only the in-frame clones, and not every one. The table includes 400,000 or so clones, 70% to 90% detected once. The sequenced sample consisted of peripheral blood. The receptor source for this set is a man aged 18 to 35 with COVID-19, enrolled during active disease. The CDR3 runs from the conserved cysteine through the conserved F or W. D genes are given only for firm matches. Clone size is shown for a subset of rows, as once, few, many or a class of expanded clone.

j_call d_call clone_size v_call cdr3_nt cdr3_aa
TRBJ1-4 . . TRBV7-9 TGTGCCAGCAGCTTAGAGAGGGCTGAAAAACTGTTTTTT CASSLERAEKLFF
TRBJ1-3 TRBD1 . TRBV11-2 TGTGCCAGCAGCATGCAGGGGGTAGCTGGAAACACCATATATTTT CASSMQGVAGNTIYF
TRBJ2-1 TRBD2 once TRBV10-3 TGTGCCATCAGTCCACCGGGGGGGGGCTCCTACAATGAGCAGTTCTTC CAISPPGGGSYNEQFF
TRBJ1-1 . . TRBV7-6 TGTGCCAGCAGCGGGGGACAAGACACTGAAGCTTTCTTT CASSGGQDTEAFF
TRBJ2-7 TRBD1 . TRBV14 TGTGCCAGCAGCCTACGTCCCGGGACAGGTCTCTACGAGCAGTACTTC CASSLRPGTGLYEQYF
TRBJ2-6 . once TRBV20-1 TGCAGTGCTAGTTCCGGAGGGCCTGGGGCCAACGTCCTGACTTTC CSASSGGPGANVLTF
TRBJ1-5 . once TRBV6-1 TGTGCCAGCAGTGCCCAGGGGCCATCCATTTATAGCAATCAGCCCCAGCATTTT CASSAQGPSIYSNQPQHF
TRBJ1-4 . . TRBV6-1 TGTGCCAGCAGTGAAGGGGTGCGGGGGCGTGAAAAACTGTTTTTT CASSEGVRGREKLFF
TRBJ1-3 . . TRBV7-6 TGTGCCAGCAGCTTAGGAGCTGTCTCTGGAAACACCATATATTTT CASSLGAVSGNTIYF
TRBJ2-7 . . TRBV6-1 TGTGCCAGCAGTGAGACAGGCGGCCCTTACGAGCAGTACTTC CASSETGGPYEQYF
TRBJ2-1 TRBD2 . TRBV5-8 TGTGCCAGCAGCCCGGGACTACCGGGGGTTGAGCAGTTCTTC CASSPGLPGVEQFF
TRBJ2-7 TRBD1 . TRBV9 TGTGCCAGCAGCGTAGAAGGGACAGGGGGCCACGAGCAGTACTTC CASSVEGTGGHEQYF
TRBJ2-3 . . TRBV7-3 TGTGCCAGCAGCCAACAGGGGGGGAGTTTCACAGATACGCAGTATTTT CASSQQGGSFTDTQYF
TRBJ1-1 . once TRBV7-8 TGTGCCAGCAGCTTAGGCACGAGTATAGAAGCTTTCTTT CASSLGTSIEAFF
TRBJ1-6 . . TRBV7-8 TGTGCCAGCAGCTTAGCGGGGTTGAACAGCGGCTCACCCCTCCACTTT CASSLAGLNSGSPLHF
TRBJ2-2 TRBD2 . TRBV6-5 TGTGCCAGCAGAGGGACTAGCGTTAACACCGGGGAGCTGTTTTTT CASRGTSVNTGELFF
TRBJ2-3 . . TRBV13 TGTGCCAGCAGCTTAGGCCGAGGGCCGAACACAGATACGCAGTATTTT CASSLGRGPNTDTQYF
TRBJ1-3 . . TRBV5-1 TGCGCCAGCAGCTTGGTAGGACACTCTGGAAACACCATATATTTT CASSLVGHSGNTIYF
TRBJ1-3 . . TRBV5-5 TGTGCCAGCAGCTTGGTCGCAGCCGCGGGAAACGGAAACACCATATATTTT CASSLVAAAGNGNTIYF
TRBJ2-5 . . TRBV5-6 TGTGCCAGCAGCTTTAATGCGGAGACCCAGTACTTC CASSFNAETQYF
TRBJ2-3 . . TRBV29-1 TGCAGCATCAGGGGCAGGGTAACAGATACGCAGTATTTT CSIRGRVTDTQYF
TRBJ2-7 . . TRBV14 TGTGCCAGCAGTGGCACTAGGTCGTACGAGCAGTACTTC CASSGTRSYEQYF
TRBJ2-7 . . TRBV24-1 TGTGCCACCAGTGAGTACAGGCGCCCTGACGAGCAGTACTTC CATSEYRRPDEQYF
TRBJ2-7 . once TRBV5-8 TGTGCCAGCAGGGTAGGGGGCACCGGGGGGCAGTACTTC CASRVGGTGGQYF
TRBJ2-2 . . TRBV3-1/TRBV3-2 TGTGCCAGCAGCCCCCCAGCCGGGGAGCTGTTTTTT CASSPPAGELFF
TRBJ2-1 TRBD2 . TRBV24-1 TGTGCCACCAGTGATTTTGGGACTAGCGGGAGGAATGAGCAGTTCTTC CATSDFGTSGRNEQFF
TRBJ2-5 TRBD2 . TRBV7-8 TGTGCCAGCAGCATTAGGACTAGCGGGATCTTATATGAGACCCAGTACTTC CASSIRTSGILYETQYF
TRBJ2-3 TRBD2 . TRBV19 TGTGCCAGTAGTACGTGGACTAGCGGGAGTGGGGAGCAGTATTTT CASSTWTSGSGEQYF
TRBJ1-2 . . TRBV10-3 TGTGCCATCAGTGAGTCTGAGGGCGGGTATGGCTACACCTTC CAISESEGGYGYTF